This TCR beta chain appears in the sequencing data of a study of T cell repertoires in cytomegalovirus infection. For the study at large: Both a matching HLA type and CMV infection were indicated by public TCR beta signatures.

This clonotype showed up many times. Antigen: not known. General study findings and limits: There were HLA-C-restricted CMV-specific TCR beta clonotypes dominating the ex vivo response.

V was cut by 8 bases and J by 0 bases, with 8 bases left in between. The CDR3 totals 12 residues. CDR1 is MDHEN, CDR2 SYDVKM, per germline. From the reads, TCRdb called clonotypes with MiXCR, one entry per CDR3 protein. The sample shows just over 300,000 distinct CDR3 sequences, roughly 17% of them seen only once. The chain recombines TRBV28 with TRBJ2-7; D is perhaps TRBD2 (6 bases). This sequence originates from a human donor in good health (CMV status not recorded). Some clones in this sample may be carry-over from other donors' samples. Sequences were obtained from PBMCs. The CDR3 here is CASRLGSYEQYF. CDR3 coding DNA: TGTGCCAGCCGACTAGGCTCCTACGAGCAGTACTTC.